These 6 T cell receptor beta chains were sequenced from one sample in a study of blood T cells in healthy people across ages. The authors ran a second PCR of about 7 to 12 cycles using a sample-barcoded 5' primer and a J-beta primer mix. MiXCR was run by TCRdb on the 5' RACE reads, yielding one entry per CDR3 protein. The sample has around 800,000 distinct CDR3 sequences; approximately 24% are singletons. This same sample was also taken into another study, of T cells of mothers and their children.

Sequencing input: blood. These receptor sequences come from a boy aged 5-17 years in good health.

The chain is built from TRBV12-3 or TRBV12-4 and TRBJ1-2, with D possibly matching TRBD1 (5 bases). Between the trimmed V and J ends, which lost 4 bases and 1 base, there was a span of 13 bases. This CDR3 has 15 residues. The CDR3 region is CASSSVDSFNYGYTF. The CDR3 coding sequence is TGTGCCAGCAGTTCGGTAGACAGTTTTAACTATGGCTACACCTTC.

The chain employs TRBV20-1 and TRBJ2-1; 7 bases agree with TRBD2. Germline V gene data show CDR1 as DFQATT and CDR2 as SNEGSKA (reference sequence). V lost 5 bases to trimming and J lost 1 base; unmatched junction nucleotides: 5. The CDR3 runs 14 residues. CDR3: CSAALAVSYNEQFF. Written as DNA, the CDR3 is TGCAGTGCTGCCCTAGCGGTTTCCTACAATGAGCAGTTCTTC.

The CDR3 bases are TGTGCCAGCAGTGAAGCCCCGGGGAACACTGAAGCTTTCTTT. Protein: CASSEAPGNTEAFF. V and J are TRBV6-1 and TRBJ1-1, with D uncertain. Germline-derived CDR1 and CDR2 are MNHNS and SASEGT. This CDR3 is built from 14 residues. Trimming removed 0 bases at V and 1 base at J, with 6 bases between.

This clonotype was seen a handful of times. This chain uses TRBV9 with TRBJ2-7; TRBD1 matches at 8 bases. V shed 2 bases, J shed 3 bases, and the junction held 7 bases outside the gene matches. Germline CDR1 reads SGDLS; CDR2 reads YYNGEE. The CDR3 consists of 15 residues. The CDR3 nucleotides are TGTGCCAGCAGCGTGGGTCAGGGGGCAGGCTACGAGCAGTACTTC. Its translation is CASSVGQGAGYEQYF.

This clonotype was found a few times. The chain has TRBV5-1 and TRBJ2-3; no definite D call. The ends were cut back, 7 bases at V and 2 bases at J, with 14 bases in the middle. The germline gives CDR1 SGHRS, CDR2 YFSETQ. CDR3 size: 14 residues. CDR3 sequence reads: CASSREATTDTQYF. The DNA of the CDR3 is TGCGCCAGCTCCCGCGAGGCTACCACAGATACGCAGTATTTT.

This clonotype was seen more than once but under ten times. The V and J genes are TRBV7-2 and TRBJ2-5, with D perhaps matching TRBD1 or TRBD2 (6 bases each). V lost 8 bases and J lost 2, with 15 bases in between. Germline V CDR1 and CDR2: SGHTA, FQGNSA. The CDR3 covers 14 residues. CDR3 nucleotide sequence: TGTGCCAGCCGGGCCGGGGGCAATCAAGAGACCCAGTACTTC. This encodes CASRAGGNQETQYF.